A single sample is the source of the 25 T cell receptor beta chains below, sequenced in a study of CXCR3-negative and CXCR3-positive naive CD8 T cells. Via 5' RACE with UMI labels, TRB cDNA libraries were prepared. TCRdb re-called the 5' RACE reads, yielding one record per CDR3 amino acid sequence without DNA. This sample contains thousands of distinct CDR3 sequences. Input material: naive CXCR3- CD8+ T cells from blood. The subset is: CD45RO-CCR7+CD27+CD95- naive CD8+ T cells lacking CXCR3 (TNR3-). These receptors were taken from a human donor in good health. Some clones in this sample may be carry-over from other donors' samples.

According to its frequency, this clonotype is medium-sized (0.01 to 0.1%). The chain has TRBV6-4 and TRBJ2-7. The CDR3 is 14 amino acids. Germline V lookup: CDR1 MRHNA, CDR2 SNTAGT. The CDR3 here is CASSDSYRKGEQYF.

CDR3 residues: CASSPGGNEQFF. J is TRBJ2-1 and V is TRBV6-5; TCRdb names TRBD1, which stays unverified in the absence of DNA. CDR3 length equals 12 residues. Germline CDR1 and CDR2: MNHEY and SVGAGI.

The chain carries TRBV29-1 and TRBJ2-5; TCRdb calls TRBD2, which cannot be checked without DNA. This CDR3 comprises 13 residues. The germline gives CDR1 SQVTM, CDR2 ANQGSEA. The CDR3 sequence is CSGKSGIQETQYF.

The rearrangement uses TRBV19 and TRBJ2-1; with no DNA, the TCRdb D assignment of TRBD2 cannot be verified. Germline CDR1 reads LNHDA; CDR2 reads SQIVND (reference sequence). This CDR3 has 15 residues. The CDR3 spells CASSSTSGRYNEQFF.

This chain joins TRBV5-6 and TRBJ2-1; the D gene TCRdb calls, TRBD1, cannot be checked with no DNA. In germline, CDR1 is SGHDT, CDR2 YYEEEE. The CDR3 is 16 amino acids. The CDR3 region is CASSQDRGATYNEQFF.

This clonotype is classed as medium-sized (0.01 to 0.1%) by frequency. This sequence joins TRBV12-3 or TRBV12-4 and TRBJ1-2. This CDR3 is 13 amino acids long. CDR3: CASMGVPNYGYTF.

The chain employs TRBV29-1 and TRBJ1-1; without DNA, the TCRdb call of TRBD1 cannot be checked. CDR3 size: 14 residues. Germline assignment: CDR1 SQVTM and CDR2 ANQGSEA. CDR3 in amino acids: CSANLRGANTEAFF.

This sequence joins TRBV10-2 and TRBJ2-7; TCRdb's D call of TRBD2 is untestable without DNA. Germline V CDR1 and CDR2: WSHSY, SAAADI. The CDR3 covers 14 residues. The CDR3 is CASSDLGLAGEQYF.

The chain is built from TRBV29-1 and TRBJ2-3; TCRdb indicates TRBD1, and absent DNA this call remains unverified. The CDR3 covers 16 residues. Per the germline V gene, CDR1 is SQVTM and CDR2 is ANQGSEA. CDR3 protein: CSVLPDGGRVADTQYF.

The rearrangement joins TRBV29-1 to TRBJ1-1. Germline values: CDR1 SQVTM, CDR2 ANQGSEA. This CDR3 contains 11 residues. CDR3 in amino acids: CSAEGDTEAFF.

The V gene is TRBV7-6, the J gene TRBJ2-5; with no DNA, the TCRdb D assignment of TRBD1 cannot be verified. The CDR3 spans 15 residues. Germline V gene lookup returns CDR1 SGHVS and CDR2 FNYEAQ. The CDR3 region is CASGRTPTEQETQYF. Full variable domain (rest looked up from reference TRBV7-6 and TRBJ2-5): GAGVSQSPRYKVTKRGQDVALRCDPISGHVSLYWYRQALGQGPEFLTYFNYEAQQDKSGLPNDRFSAERPEGSISTLTIQRTEQRDSAMYRCASGRTPTEQETQYFGPGTRLLVL.

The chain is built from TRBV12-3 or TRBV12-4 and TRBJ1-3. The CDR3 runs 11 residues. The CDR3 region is CVSSRGNTIYF.

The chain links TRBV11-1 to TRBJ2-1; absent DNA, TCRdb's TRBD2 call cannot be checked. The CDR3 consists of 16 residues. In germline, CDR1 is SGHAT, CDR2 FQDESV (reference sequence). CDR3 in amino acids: CASSWAATEYYNEQFF. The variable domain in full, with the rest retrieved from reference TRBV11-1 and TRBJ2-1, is EAEVAQSPRYKITEKSQAVAFWCDPISGHATLYWYRQILGQGPELLVQFQDESVVDDSQLPKDRFSAERLKGVDSTLKIQPAELGDSAMYLCASSWAATEYYNEQFFGPGTRLTVL.

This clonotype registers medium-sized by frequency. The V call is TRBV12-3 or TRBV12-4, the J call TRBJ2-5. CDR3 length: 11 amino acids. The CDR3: CASSIGETQYF.

CDR3 region: CSARDELQRETGADTQYF. This chain joins TRBV20-1 and TRBJ2-3; TCRdb proposes TRBD1, but this gene call is untestable without DNA. CDR3 length: 18 amino acids. Per the germline V gene, CDR1 is DFQATT and CDR2 is SNEGSKA (reference sequence).

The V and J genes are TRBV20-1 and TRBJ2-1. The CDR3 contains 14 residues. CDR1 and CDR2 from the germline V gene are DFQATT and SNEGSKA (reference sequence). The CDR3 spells CSAHTLKTYNEQFF.

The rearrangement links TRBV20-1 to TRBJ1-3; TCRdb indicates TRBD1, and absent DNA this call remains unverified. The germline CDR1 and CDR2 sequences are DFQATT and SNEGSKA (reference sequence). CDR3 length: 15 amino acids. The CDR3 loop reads CSAPGQGLSGNTIYF.

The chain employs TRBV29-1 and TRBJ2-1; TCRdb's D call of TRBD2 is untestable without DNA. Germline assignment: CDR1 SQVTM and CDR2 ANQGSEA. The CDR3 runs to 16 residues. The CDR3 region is CSVDLSLAGVYNEQFF.

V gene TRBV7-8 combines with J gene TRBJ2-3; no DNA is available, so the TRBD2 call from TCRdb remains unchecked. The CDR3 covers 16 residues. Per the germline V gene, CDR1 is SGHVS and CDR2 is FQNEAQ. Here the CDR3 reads CASSALAGGGTDTQYF.

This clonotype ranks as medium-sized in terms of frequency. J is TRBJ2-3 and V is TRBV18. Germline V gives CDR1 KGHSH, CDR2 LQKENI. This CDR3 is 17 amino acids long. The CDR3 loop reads CASSPPRGGTYTDTQYF. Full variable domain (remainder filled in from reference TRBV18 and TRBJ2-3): NAGVMQNPRHLVRRRGQEARLRCSPMKGHSHVYWYRQLPEEGLKFMVYLQKENIIDESGMPKERFSAEFPKEGPSILRIQQVVRGDSAAYFCASSPPRGGTYTDTQYFGPGTRLTVL.

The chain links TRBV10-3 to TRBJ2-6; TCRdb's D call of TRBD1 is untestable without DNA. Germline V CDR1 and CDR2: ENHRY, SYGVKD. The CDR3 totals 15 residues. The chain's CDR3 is CAIGAGVTGANVLTF.

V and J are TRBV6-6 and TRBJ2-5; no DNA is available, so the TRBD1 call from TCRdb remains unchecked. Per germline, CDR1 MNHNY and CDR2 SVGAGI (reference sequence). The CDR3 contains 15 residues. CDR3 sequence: CASSYSRERGETQYF.

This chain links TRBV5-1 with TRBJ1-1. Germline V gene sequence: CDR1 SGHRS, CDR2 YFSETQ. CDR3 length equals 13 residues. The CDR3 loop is CASSSKLNTEAFF.

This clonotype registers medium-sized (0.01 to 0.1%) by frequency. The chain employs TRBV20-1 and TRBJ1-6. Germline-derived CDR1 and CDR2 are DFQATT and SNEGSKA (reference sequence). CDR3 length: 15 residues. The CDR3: CSARNRDFGSSPLHF.

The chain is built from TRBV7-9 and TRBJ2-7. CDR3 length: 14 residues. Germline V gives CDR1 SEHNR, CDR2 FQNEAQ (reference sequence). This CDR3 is CASSSPRASYEQYF. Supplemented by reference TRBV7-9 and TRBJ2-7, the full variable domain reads DTGVSQNPRHKITKRGQNVTFRCDPISEHNRLYWYRQTLGQGPEFLTYFQNEAQLEKSRLLSDRFSAERPKGSFSTLEIQRTEQGDSAMYLCASSSPRASYEQYFGPGTRLTVT.